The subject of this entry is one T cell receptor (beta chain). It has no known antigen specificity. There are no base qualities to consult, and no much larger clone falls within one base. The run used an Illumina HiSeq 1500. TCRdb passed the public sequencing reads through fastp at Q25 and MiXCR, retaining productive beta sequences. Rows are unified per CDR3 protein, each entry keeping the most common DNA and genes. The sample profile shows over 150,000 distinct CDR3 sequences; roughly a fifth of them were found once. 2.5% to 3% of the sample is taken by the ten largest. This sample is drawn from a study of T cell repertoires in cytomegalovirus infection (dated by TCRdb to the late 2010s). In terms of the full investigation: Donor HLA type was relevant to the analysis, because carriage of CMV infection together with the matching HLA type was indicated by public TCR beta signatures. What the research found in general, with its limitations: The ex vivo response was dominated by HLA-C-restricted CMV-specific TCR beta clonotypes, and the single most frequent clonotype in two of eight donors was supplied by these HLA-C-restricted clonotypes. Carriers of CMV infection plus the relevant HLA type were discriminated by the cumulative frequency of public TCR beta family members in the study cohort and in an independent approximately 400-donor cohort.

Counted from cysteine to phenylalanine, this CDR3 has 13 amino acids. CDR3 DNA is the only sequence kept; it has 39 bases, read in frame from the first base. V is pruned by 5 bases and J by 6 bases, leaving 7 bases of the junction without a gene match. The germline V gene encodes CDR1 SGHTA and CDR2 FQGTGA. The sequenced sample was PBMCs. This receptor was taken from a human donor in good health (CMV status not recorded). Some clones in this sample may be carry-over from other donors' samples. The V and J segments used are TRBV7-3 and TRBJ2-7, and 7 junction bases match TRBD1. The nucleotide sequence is TGTGCCAGCAGCCAAGACAGGGAAGGCGAGCAGTACTTC. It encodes CASSQDREGEQYF.